This is a list of T cell receptor beta chains from one sample in a study of Ad26.COV2.S vaccination and SARS-CoV-2 variants. This table comes from immunoSEQ multiplex PCR, and its TCRdb copy is limited to in-frame clones, with some not included. The sample lists hundreds of thousands of clones; more than 80% were seen once. Specimen: peripheral blood, collected in a trial of Ad26.COV2.S vaccine versus placebo. All receptors come from a person between 18 and 59 years old who received the Ad26.COV2.S COVID-19 vaccine or a placebo. Each CDR3 is given with its conserved first and last residue. Fields, in order: clone size, V gene, J gene, D gene, CDR3 DNA, CDR3 protein. The D gene is left open where the match is weak. A clone size is listed for some rows: how often the clone was seen (once, few, many), or a class if it is expanded.

abundance: -
v_gene: TRBV5-4
j_gene: TRBJ2-1
d_gene: TRBD2
CDR3nt: TGTGCCAGCAGACCCGGACTAGCGGGAGGTTATGGGAATGAGCAGTTCTTC
CDR3aa: CASRPGLAGGYGNEQFF

abundance: -
v_gene: TRBV6-2/TRBV6-3
j_gene: TRBJ1-2
d_gene: TRBD1
CDR3nt: TGTGCCAGCATCCCTGGACCGGGACAGGGGGCTTGGGGCTACACCTTC
CDR3aa: CASIPGPGQGAWGYTF

abundance: -
v_gene: TRBV21-1
j_gene: TRBJ1-3
d_gene: -
CDR3nt: TGTGCCAGCAGCACCAAACTGCCGGACGGGAACTCTGGAAACACCATATATTTT
CDR3aa: CASSTKLPDGNSGNTIYF

abundance: -
v_gene: TRBV7-2
j_gene: TRBJ1-3
d_gene: -
CDR3nt: TGTGCCAGCAGCTTAGACACAAGCTCTGGAAACACCATATATTTT
CDR3aa: CASSLDTSSGNTIYF

abundance: -
v_gene: TRBV5-1
j_gene: TRBJ2-7
d_gene: -
CDR3nt: TGCGCCAGCAGCCCAGGGGGGACCTACGAGCAGTACTTC
CDR3aa: CASSPGGTYEQYF

abundance: once
v_gene: TRBV9
j_gene: TRBJ2-1
d_gene: TRBD2
CDR3nt: TGTGCCAGCAGCTTTAGCGGGGGGGCTGCTTACAATGAGCAGTTCTTC
CDR3aa: CASSFSGGAAYNEQFF

abundance: once
v_gene: TRBV19
j_gene: TRBJ1-6
d_gene: -
CDR3nt: TGTGCCAGTAGATTGGGGGCTGCTAATTCACCCCTCCACTTT
CDR3aa: CASRLGAANSPLHF

abundance: once
v_gene: TRBV5-1
j_gene: TRBJ2-2
d_gene: -
CDR3nt: TGCGCCAGCAGCTTGCCCGGGATCGGGGGAAGCACCGGGGAGCTGTTTTTT
CDR3aa: CASSLPGIGGSTGELFF

abundance: -
v_gene: TRBV7-3
j_gene: TRBJ2-2
d_gene: -
CDR3nt: TGTGCCAGCAGCCCAGGTGGCACAAACACCGGGGAGCTGTTTTTT
CDR3aa: CASSPGGTNTGELFF

abundance: -
v_gene: TRBV5-6
j_gene: TRBJ1-2
d_gene: -
CDR3nt: TGTGCCAGCACCCCGGGCCAGCTTCTTCACTATGGCTACACCTTC
CDR3aa: CASTPGQLLHYGYTF

abundance: -
v_gene: TRBV24-1
j_gene: TRBJ1-1
d_gene: -
CDR3nt: TGTGCCACCAGTGACTCGGGATCTCCAGGAGCTTTCTTT
CDR3aa: CATSDSGSPGAFF

abundance: -
v_gene: TRBV5-1
j_gene: TRBJ1-2
d_gene: -
CDR3nt: TGCGCCAGCAGCTTGTGGCTTCAGGACGATGGCTACACCTTC
CDR3aa: CASSLWLQDDGYTF

abundance: -
v_gene: TRBV5-6
j_gene: TRBJ2-4
d_gene: -
CDR3nt: TGTGCCAGCAGCTCAGACAGTACTGCGAGCATTCAGTACTTC
CDR3aa: CASSSDSTASIQYF

abundance: once
v_gene: TRBV24-1
j_gene: TRBJ2-1
d_gene: -
CDR3nt: TGTGCCACCAGTGATTTCGGGGATACCTACAATGAGCAGTTCTTC
CDR3aa: CATSDFGDTYNEQFF

abundance: -
v_gene: TRBV19
j_gene: TRBJ1-5
d_gene: -
CDR3nt: TGTGCCAGTAGTATAAGGCCACCTAGTCAGCCCCAGCATTTT
CDR3aa: CASSIRPPSQPQHF

abundance: -
v_gene: TRBV19
j_gene: TRBJ2-7
d_gene: -
CDR3nt: TGTGCCCTGGGGTACGAGCAGTACTTC
CDR3aa: CALGYEQYF

abundance: -
v_gene: TRBV5-1
j_gene: TRBJ2-3
d_gene: TRBD1
CDR3nt: TGCGCCAGCAGCTTCGGACAGGGGGGCGCAGATACGCAGTATTTT
CDR3aa: CASSFGQGGADTQYF

abundance: -
v_gene: TRBV3-1/TRBV3-2
j_gene: TRBJ1-6
d_gene: -
CDR3nt: TGTGCCAGCAGCCCTTCTGACACCTATAATTCACCCCTCCACTTT
CDR3aa: CASSPSDTYNSPLHF

abundance: many
v_gene: TRBV6-6
j_gene: TRBJ2-3
d_gene: TRBD1
CDR3nt: TGTGCCAGCAGTCTGACAGGGGGTAGCACAGATACGCAGTATTTT
CDR3aa: CASSLTGGSTDTQYF

abundance: once
v_gene: TRBV30
j_gene: TRBJ1-2
d_gene: -
CDR3nt: TGTGCCTGGAAGACAGGCCGCTATGGCTACACCTTC
CDR3aa: CAWKTGRYGYTF

abundance: -
v_gene: TRBV6-5
j_gene: TRBJ2-3
d_gene: -
CDR3nt: TGTGCCAGCTCCAGGGTACGCACAGATACGCAGTATTTT
CDR3aa: CASSRVRTDTQYF

abundance: -
v_gene: TRBV7-2
j_gene: TRBJ1-6
d_gene: -
CDR3nt: TGTGCCAGCGGCTTCAGCTCCTATAATTCACCCCTCCACTTT
CDR3aa: CASGFSSYNSPLHF

abundance: -
v_gene: TRBV6-2/TRBV6-3
j_gene: TRBJ1-5
d_gene: -
CDR3nt: TGTGCCAGCAGTTACGTATATGCCCGGGGGCCGGCTCTAAGCAATCAGCCCCAGCATTTT
CDR3aa: CASSYVYARGPALSNQPQHF

abundance: -
v_gene: TRBV27
j_gene: TRBJ2-1
d_gene: -
CDR3nt: TGTGCCAGCAGTTTCCCCCAGGGGAGATACAATGAGCAGTTCTTC
CDR3aa: CASSFPQGRYNEQFF

abundance: once
v_gene: TRBV6-5
j_gene: TRBJ1-6
d_gene: -
CDR3nt: TGTGCCAGCAGCAACTGGGGGTCTTACTCACCCCTCCACTTT
CDR3aa: CASSNWGSYSPLHF

abundance: -
v_gene: TRBV7-9
j_gene: TRBJ1-2
d_gene: -
CDR3nt: TGTGCCAGCAGCTTAGGACGGTCCTATGGCTACACCTTC
CDR3aa: CASSLGRSYGYTF

abundance: -
v_gene: TRBV21-1
j_gene: TRBJ2-7
d_gene: -
CDR3nt: TGTGCCAGCAGCAAAGTGACAGGCCCTTTTTCCTACGAGCAGTACTTC
CDR3aa: CASSKVTGPFSYEQYF

abundance: -
v_gene: TRBV3-1/TRBV3-2
j_gene: TRBJ2-5
d_gene: -
CDR3nt: TGTGCCAGCAGCCACACCCTAGGGACCCAGTACTTC
CDR3aa: CASSHTLGTQYF

abundance: -
v_gene: TRBV11-3
j_gene: TRBJ2-7
d_gene: -
CDR3nt: TGTGCCAGCAGCTTAGTGCCAGGCGAGCAGTACTTC
CDR3aa: CASSLVPGEQYF

abundance: -
v_gene: TRBV25-1
j_gene: TRBJ1-1
d_gene: -
CDR3nt: TGTGCCAGCAGTCAAGCGGCAGGGGCGGGGAACACTGAAGCTTTCTTT
CDR3aa: CASSQAAGAGNTEAFF

abundance: -
v_gene: TRBV7-2
j_gene: TRBJ1-1
d_gene: TRBD1
CDR3nt: TGTGCCAGCAGCTCAGGACAGGGGAGGGCTGAAGCTTTCTTT
CDR3aa: CASSSGQGRAEAFF